This TCR beta chain appears in the sequencing data of a study of cytomegalovirus exposure and HLA in healthy donors. In the study overall: An analysis done earlier identified approximately 120 million unique TCR beta sequences from about 179 million T cells. Findings of the study overall: Analysis performed later showed TCR beta chains linked to HLA being more clonally expanded than equally common others.

This cohort consisted of healthy bone marrow donors. The PCR was carried out with 60 Vbeta primers and 13 Jbeta primers. Some clones are missing from TCRdb's copy, which holds only in-frame ones; the method was immunoSEQ multiplex PCR. The table has around 88,000 clones, around four fifths seen once. V was trimmed by 3 bases and J by 4 bases, leaving 13 bases between them. CDR3 size: 15 residues. Germline assignment: CDR1 LNHNV and CDR2 YYDKDF (reference sequence). Worth noting for this clone: Its specificity is unknown.

The genes are TRBV15 and TRBJ2-1; D is perhaps TRBD2 (5 bases). The source of this sequence is a man aged 50-60 years in good health and CMV-seropositive. Sequenced input: PBMCs. CDR3 in DNA: TGTGCCACCAGCAGTCCTAGCAAAGCTTACAATGAGCAGTTCTTC. Its translation is CATSSPSKAYNEQFF.